This passage covers 10 T cell receptor beta chains from one sample sequenced in a study of identical twins. One entry per CDR3 protein, called by TCRdb with MiXCR from the 5' RACE reads. The sample shows about 700,000 distinct CDR3 sequences, 8.5% to 9.5% of them seen only once. A further study also used this sample, focusing on yellow fever vaccine responses in identical twins.

Material: PBMCs. The receptors derive from a woman between 18 and 30 years old in good health.

This clonotype occurred many times. The chain is built from TRBV5-1 and TRBJ2-1, with 8 nucleotides matching TRBD2. The V gene end was trimmed by 7 bases and the J gene end by 6 bases; junction bases not matched to a gene: 6. In germline, CDR1 is SGHRS, CDR2 YFSETQ. This CDR3 is 13 amino acids long. The CDR3 DNA follows: TGCGCCAGCGCGGGACTAGGCTTCAATGAGCAGTTCTTC. Its protein is CASAGLGFNEQFF.

This clonotype was seen many times. The rearrangement links TRBV7-9 to TRBJ2-7; D is possibly TRBD1 or TRBD2 (5 bases each). V dropped 5 bases and J dropped 2 bases, with 19 bases sitting between them. CDR1 and CDR2 (germline): SEHNR, FQNEAQ (reference sequence). The CDR3 is 16 amino acids. The CDR3, as DNA: TGTGCCAGCAGCCCAACCGGGACCAATAGCCCCTACGAGCAGTACTTC. Its protein is CASSPTGTNSPYEQYF.

CDR3 amino acids: CASSQDSREGYEQYF. In nucleotides, the CDR3 is TGCGCCAGCAGCCAAGATTCCAGGGAGGGCTACGAGCAGTACTTC. V is TRBV4-3 and J is TRBJ2-7; 7 nucleotides line up with TRBD2. Germline loops: CDR1 LGHNA, CDR2 YSLEER. The J segment lost 3 bases and the V segment lost 0 bases, leaving 5 bases of the junction unmatched. This CDR3 spans 15 amino acids.

Many counts were recorded for this clonotype. This chain connects TRBV5-1 to TRBJ2-7; D tentatively fits TRBD1 or TRBD2 (5 bases each). Germline-derived CDR1 and CDR2 are SGHRS and YFSETQ. This CDR3 region has 15 residues. The ends were cut back, 5 bases at V and 7 bases at J, with 22 bases in the middle. CDR3 residues: CASRLVAFGTGEQYF. CDR3 nucleotide sequence: TGCGCCAGCAGACTGGTGGCGTTTGGGACGGGAGAGCAGTACTTC.

This clonotype has more than one count but fewer than ten. The chain carries TRBV10-3 and TRBJ1-1, with 8 bases aligning to TRBD1. V was clipped by 7 bases and J by 0 bases; unmatched bases: 1. This CDR3 region has 13 residues. CDR1 and CDR2 (germline): ENHRY, SYGVKD. CDR3 in DNA: TGTGCCATCACGGACAGGGTGAACACTGAAGCTTTCTTT. It encodes CAITDRVNTEAFF.

This clonotype was observed at least ten times. The chain has TRBV5-1 and TRBJ2-3; possibly TRBD1 or TRBD2 for D (5 bases each). Germline V gene data show CDR1 as SGHRS and CDR2 as YFSETQ. This CDR3 spans 14 amino acids. V gave up 2 bases and J gave up 6 bases, with 13 bases separating them. CDR3 DNA sequence: TGCGCCAGCAGCTTCGGGACGCCCGGGGATACGCAGTATTTT. This translates into CASSFGTPGDTQYF.

This clonotype was counted only a few times. The genes are TRBV2 and TRBJ2-2; tentative D call: TRBD1 (5 bases). Trimming removed 3 bases at V and 3 bases at J, with 8 bases between. CDR3 size: 14 residues. The germline V gene has CDR1 SNHLY and CDR2 FYNNEI. The CDR3 loop is CASSDIRDTGELFF. CDR3 DNA: TGTGCCAGCAGTGACATCAGGGACACCGGGGAGCTGTTTTTT.

The table lists this clonotype with a few counts. The rearrangement uses TRBV6-5 and TRBJ2-4; TRBD1 or TRBD2 may be the D gene (5 bases each). V was pared by 2 bases and J by 8 bases, with 13 bases between. The CDR3 extends over 14 amino acids. CDR1 and CDR2 (germline): MNHEY, SVGAGI. As DNA, the CDR3 is TGTGCCAGCAGTTACGTGCAGGGACGGGACATTCAGTACTTC. Translated: CASSYVQGRDIQYF.

The chain couples TRBV2 to TRBJ2-3; no reliable D call. V lost 4 bases and J lost 4, with 6 bases in between. This CDR3 is built from 12 residues. Germline CDR1 is SNHLY and CDR2 is FYNNEI. CDR3 amino acids: CASSVHPDTQYF. CDR3 DNA sequence: TGTGCCAGCAGTGTTCATCCAGATACGCAGTATTTT.

Ten or more counts support this clonotype. The gene calls are TRBV7-2 and TRBJ2-2; TRBD1 is a possible D gene (6 bases). The germline CDR1 and CDR2 sequences are SGHTA and FQGNSA. The CDR3 has 15 amino acids. V was trimmed by 6 bases and J by 6 bases, leaving 17 bases between them. For the CDR3, the DNA is TGTGCCAGCAGTCCGCCGGGACAACTCCCCGGGGAGCTGTTTTTT. Translation gives CASSPPGQLPGELFF.